The 10 T cell receptor beta chains reported below all come from one sample, sequenced in a study of T cells in Graves' hyperthyroidism and ophthalmopathy. There were TCR beta CDR3 regions amplified from RNA transcripts. Researchers ran a first-round RT-PCR on the TCR CDR3 using the HTBI primer set. In TCRdb, the multiplex PCR reads were re-called with MiXCR into one record per CDR3 protein. In the table there are 200,000 to 250,000 distinct CDR3 sequences, 24% of which are singletons. Input material: blood. These receptors came from a woman between 35 and 50 years old with Graves' ophthalmopathy.

There are many counts of this clonotype. V and J are TRBV25-1 and TRBJ1-5; 9 nucleotides align to TRBD1. The CDR3 consists of 13 residues. Germline trimming cut 8 bases from V and 8 bases from J; bases unmatched to any gene: 7. Germline-derived CDR1 and CDR2 are MGHDK and SYGVNS. The CDR3 reads CASGGTGRKPQHF. CDR3 in DNA: TGTGCCAGCGGCGGGACAGGGAGGAAGCCCCAGCATTTT. The entire variable domain, with the rest obtained from reference TRBV25-1 and TRBJ1-5, is as follows: EADIYQTPRYLVIGTGKKITLECSQTMGHDKMYWYQQDPGMELHLIHYSYGVNSTEKGDLSSESTVSRIRTEHFPLTLESARPSHTSQYLCASGGTGRKPQHFGDGTRLSIL.

This clonotype was seen at least ten times. This rearrangement joins TRBV20-1 to TRBJ1-1; D is undetermined. This CDR3 is built from 11 residues. Looked up from germline, CDR1 is DFQATT and CDR2 is SNEGSKA (reference sequence). The V end lost 5 bases, the J end lost 2 bases, and 6 bases lay between the germline ends. CDR3 sequence: CSAPANTEAFF. CDR3 in DNA: TGCAGTGCTCCAGCTAACACTGAAGCTTTCTTT.

In this sample, this clonotype turned up many times. The chain recombines TRBV19 with TRBJ1-5; D not resolved. The CDR3 is made up of 15 amino acids. V lost 1 base, J lost 2 bases, and 9 bases lay in between. Germline V gives CDR1 LNHDA, CDR2 SQIVND (reference sequence). This chain's CDR3 is CASSIVGSGNQPQHF. The CDR3 DNA reads as TGTGCCAGTAGTATAGTTGGATCTGGCAATCAGCCCCAGCATTTT.

At least ten counts were recorded for this clonotype. This rearrangement joins TRBV12-3 or TRBV12-4 to TRBJ1-1, with a tentative D call TRBD1 (6 bases). V lost 6 bases, J lost 1 base, and 15 bases lay in between. The CDR3 length is 15 residues. CDR3 DNA: TGTGCCAGCAGCCCTAACCCGGGGGCGAACACTGAAGCTTTCTTT. Amino acid sequence: CASSPNPGANTEAFF.

This clonotype appeared a single time. One end of the junction is discordant with germline, which a read error may explain. This rearrangement joins TRBV6-1 to TRBJ1-2; possible D gene TRBD1, 5 bases. This CDR3 region has 15 residues. Looked up from germline, CDR1 is MNHNS and CDR2 is SASEGT. For the CDR3, the DNA is TGTGCCAGCAGAACATCGGAACAGGAATTCTATGGCTACAACTTC. As protein: CASRTSEQEFYGYNF.

This clonotype was observed a single time. J is TRBJ2-7 and V is TRBV6-1, with D tentatively TRBD1 (5 bases). Germline lookup yields CDR1 MNHNS and CDR2 SASEGT. The CDR3 spans 14 residues. The V and J ends lost 0 bases and 4 bases respectively, with 10 bases between them. The CDR3 here is CASSEAPGLYEQYF. The DNA of the CDR3 is TGTGCCAGCAGTGAAGCTCCAGGGTTGTACGAGCAGTACTTC.

This clonotype occurred many times. The V and J genes are TRBV19 and TRBJ1-1; the D is unclear. The ends were cut back, 3 bases at V and 1 base at J, with 3 bases in the middle. CDR3 length: 12 amino acids. CDR1 and CDR2 from the germline V gene are LNHDA and SQIVND (reference sequence). For the CDR3, the DNA is TGTGCCAGTAGTATCCGGAACACTGAAGCTTTCTTT. Amino acid sequence: CASSIRNTEAFF.

This clonotype occurred a few times. The CDR3 DNA reads as TGTGCCAGCAGTGGGGGGACCCGGGGCGAGCAGTACTTC. Its translation: CASSGGTRGEQYF. The chain has TRBV28 and TRBJ2-7, with D possibly TRBD2 on 6 matching bases. The ends were cut back, 5 bases at V and 6 bases at J, with 14 bases in the middle. The CDR3 sequence is 13 residues long. The germline CDR1 and CDR2 sequences are MDHEN and SYDVKM. The complete variable domain, with remaining parts taken from reference TRBV28 and TRBJ2-7, reads DVKVTQSSRYLVKRTGEKVFLECVQDMDHENMFWYRQDPGLGLRLIYFSYDVKMKEKGDIPEGYSVSREKKERFSLILESASTNQTSMYLCASSGGTRGEQYFGPGTRLTVT.

This clonotype was seen only once. V usage is TRBV2 and J usage is TRBJ2-7; possibly TRBD1 or TRBD2 for D (5 bases each). Looked up from germline, CDR1 is SNHLY and CDR2 is FYNNEI. There are 14 residues in the CDR3. V shed 10 bases and J shed 2 bases, with 18 bases lying between them. Here the CDR3 reads CATRVEANTYEQYF. The CDR3 nucleotides are TGTGCCACCAGGGTGGAGGCGAACACCTACGAGCAGTACTTC.

This clonotype has a count of ten or more. The chain links TRBV9 to TRBJ1-2, with 8 bases that match TRBD1. CDR1 SGDLS and CDR2 YYNGEE come from the germline V gene. The CDR3 is made up of 14 amino acids. Unmatched junction bases numbered 9, after V lost 4 bases and J lost 7 bases. CDR3: CASSPRQGTVGYTF. The CDR3 nucleotides are TGTGCCAGCAGCCCGCGACAGGGGACCGTTGGCTACACCTTC.